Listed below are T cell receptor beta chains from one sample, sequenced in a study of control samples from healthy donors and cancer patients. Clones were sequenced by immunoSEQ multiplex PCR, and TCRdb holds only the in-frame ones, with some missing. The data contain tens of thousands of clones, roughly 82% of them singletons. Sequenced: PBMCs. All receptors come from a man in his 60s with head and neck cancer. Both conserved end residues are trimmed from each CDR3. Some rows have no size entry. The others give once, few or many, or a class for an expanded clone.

ASSMAATYGYT	11	TRBJ1-2	.	TRBV19
ASSLLAPGELF	11	TRBJ2-2	.	TRBV7-9
ASGNRDDNYGYT	12	TRBJ1-2	.	TRBV28
ASSPSGGQPQH	11	TRBJ1-5	.	TRBV18
ASSQGPGYT	9	TRBJ1-2	.	TRBV19
ASRGRSQGRGEQF	13	TRBJ2-1	.	TRBV6-5
ASSPGLAGVRSQY	13	TRBJ2-3	few	TRBV5-1
ANSLPAGLYNEQF	13	TRBJ2-1	.	TRBV5-6
ASSAFYEQY	9	TRBJ2-7	.	TRBV21-1
AWNNGNYGYT	10	TRBJ1-2	.	TRBV30
ASSYTSQGEYEQY	13	TRBJ2-7	.	TRBV6-5
ASSRPAGQNTEAF	13	TRBJ1-1	.	TRBV27
ATSRQGSGNTIY	12	TRBJ1-3	.	TRBV15
ASSLVQGSYNSPLH	14	TRBJ1-6	.	TRBV5-1
ASSQDTNQPQH	11	TRBJ1-5	.	TRBV3-1/TRBV3-2
ASSLLAGAYEQY	12	TRBJ2-7	.	TRBV28
ASSHPNRGEQY	11	TRBJ2-7	.	TRBV12-3/TRBV12-4
ASSTRGPGANVLT	13	TRBJ2-6	.	TRBV28
ASSPEWAENYGYT	13	TRBJ1-2	.	TRBV28
AWSRGGTNYEQY	12	TRBJ2-7	.	TRBV30
ASSLGGISYEQY	12	TRBJ2-7	.	TRBV7-2
ASSPFGTGSEQY	12	TRBJ2-7	.	TRBV18
ASRLGGAGRGNEQF	14	TRBJ2-1	.	TRBV5-1
ASSVGAYSSYNEQF	14	TRBJ2-1	few	TRBV9
SASKQGETQY	10	TRBJ2-5	.	TRBV29-1
ASSLGQGSGYT	11	TRBJ1-2	.	TRBV5-1
ASSLGIDRVGQPQH	14	TRBJ1-5	.	TRBV7-8
AEGRGSTDTQY	11	TRBJ2-3	.	TRBV30
ASSLAASSYEQY	12	TRBJ2-7	.	TRBV5-4
ASSAGWGANYEQY	13	TRBJ2-7	.	TRBV5-4
ASSQQGATDYGYT	13	TRBJ1-2	.	TRBV7-8
ASSGTGDMNTEAF	13	TRBJ1-1	.	TRBV21-1
ASSLNRGKQF	10	TRBJ2-1	.	TRBV2
ASGWPQSNQPQH	12	TRBJ1-5	.	TRBV19
ASSSGNEQY	9	TRBJ2-7	.	TRBV5-6
ARSADRGKFYEQY	13	TRBJ2-7	.	TRBV7-5
ASSLGHPNTDTQY	13	TRBJ2-3	once	TRBV5-4
AWSVSGGLGYT	11	TRBJ1-2	once	TRBV30
ASSFNGQGRGEQY	13	TRBJ2-7	.	TRBV5-1
ASSLGSPRISSYNEQF	16	TRBJ2-1	.	TRBV5-4
ASSLIAGGMLSYNEQF	16	TRBJ2-1	.	TRBV18
ASSLAGAWEQY	11	TRBJ2-7	.	TRBV27
ASSLAGEADTQY	12	TRBJ2-3	.	TRBV11-3
ASGTVNQPQH	10	TRBJ1-5	once	TRBV12-3/TRBV12-4
ASRGLAPYNEQF	12	TRBJ2-1	.	TRBV28
ASSLPYEQY	9	TRBJ2-7	.	TRBV18
ASTPRLGGREQF	12	TRBJ2-1	.	TRBV5-1
ASSSGFLGYT	10	TRBJ1-2	.	TRBV12-3/TRBV12-4
ASSTGGAGTGELF	13	TRBJ2-2	.	TRBV5-1
ASSEAGQGIADTQY	14	TRBJ2-3	.	TRBV2
ASSNGLAGGHLN	12	TRBJ2-5	.	TRBV6-2/TRBV6-3
ASSGAVYNEQF	11	TRBJ2-1	.	TRBV18
PQQAGQRKDQPQH	13	TRBJ1-5	.	TRBV27
ATSDWNANEQF	11	TRBJ2-1	few	TRBV24-1
ASVAQDGQYYGYT	13	TRBJ1-2	.	TRBV28
ASRTGTSGLSGEQF	14	TRBJ2-1	.	TRBV27
VDRGQTETQY	10	TRBJ2-5	.	TRBV25-1
ASSLSPGRGDTQY	13	TRBJ2-3	.	TRBV5-1
ASSLGPGTGSFQY	13	TRBJ2-7	.	TRBV27
ASSFEGGVTQY	11	TRBJ2-5	.	TRBV27